Listed below are T cell receptor beta chains from one sample, sequenced in a study of T cell responses to AZD1222 COVID-19 vaccine. Libraries were prepared by immunoSEQ multiplex PCR; TCRdb keeps only in-frame clonotypes and omits some of them. The table shows more than 110,000 clones, with about 90% occurring only once. The sample was peripheral blood, taken on day 0 of AZD1222 vaccination. These receptors came from an adult in good health. The CDR3 runs from the conserved cysteine through the conserved F or W. Fields, in order: D gene, V gene, clone size, J gene, CDR3 length, CDR3 protein, CDR3 DNA. The D gene is left open where the match is weak. The size field is filled for only some rows; it gives once, few, many or a size class.

.	TRBV6-5	.	TRBJ2-7	15	CASSYSITVGGEQYF	TGTGCCAGCAGTTACTCTATTACTGTAGGTGGCGAGCAGTACTTC
TRBD1	TRBV30	.	TRBJ1-1	14	CAWSQTGVGTEAFF	TGTGCCTGGAGTCAAACAGGGGTAGGTACTGAAGCTTTCTTT
.	TRBV6-5	.	TRBJ1-1	15	CASSWRGFMNTEAFF	TGTGCCAGCAGTTGGCGGGGCTTCATGAACACTGAAGCTTTCTTT
.	TRBV11-3	.	TRBJ1-2	14	CASSQAEGDGGYTF	TGTGCCAGCAGCCAAGCTGAAGGGGACGGGGGCTACACCTTC
TRBD1	TRBV4-3	.	TRBJ1-5	15	CASSRNRGQDQPQHF	TGCGCCAGCAGCCGGAACAGGGGGCAGGATCAGCCCCAGCATTTT
.	TRBV2	.	TRBJ2-5	15	CASSGRDNSAEGQYF	TGTGCCAGCAGTGGAAGGGACAACTCGGCCGAGGGGCAGTACTTC
.	TRBV5-1	.	TRBJ2-1	13	CASSHSSYNEQFF	TGCGCCAGCAGCCACAGCTCCTACAATGAGCAGTTCTTC
.	TRBV4-1	.	TRBJ2-7	14	CASSQIGGAYEQYF	TGCGCCAGCAGCCAAATAGGGGGGGCCTACGAGCAGTACTTC
.	TRBV19	.	TRBJ1-1	10	CASANTEAFF	TGTGCCAGTGCGAACACTGAAGCTTTCTTT
.	TRBV12-2	.	TRBJ1-4	16	CASRLMGETADEKLFF	TGTGCAAGTCGCTTAATGGGGGAAACAGCGGATGAAAAACTGTTTTTT
.	TRBV11-2	.	TRBJ1-2	15	CASSQPGIANYGYTF	TGTGCCAGCAGCCAGCCAGGGATAGCTAACTATGGCTACACCTTC
.	TRBV13	.	TRBJ2-5	13	CASSLLREETQYF	TGTGCCAGCAGCTTGCTTAGGGAAGAGACCCAGTACTTC
.	TRBV6-5	.	TRBJ2-7	15	CASRTAGTRSYEQYF	TGTGCCAGCAGAACAGCCGGGACTCGTTCCTACGAGCAGTACTTC
.	TRBV6-5	.	TRBJ1-5	13	CASSTTGDQPQHF	TGTGCCAGCAGTACGACGGGCGATCAGCCCCAGCATTTT
.	TRBV6-5	.	TRBJ2-7	14	CASSKLGVRYEQYF	TGTGCCAGCAGTAAACTAGGGGTTCGTTACGAGCAGTACTTC
TRBD2	TRBV27	.	TRBJ2-2	16	CASSWDYSGVSGELFF	TGTGCCAGCAGCTGGGACTATTCCGGCGTTAGCGGGGAGCTGTTTTTT
.	TRBV11-1	once	TRBJ1-1	12	CASSTSVTEAFF	TGTGCCAGCAGCACGTCAGTGACTGAAGCTTTCTTT
TRBD1	TRBV18	.	TRBJ1-1	14	CASSSQGGNTEAFF	TGTGCCAGCTCGTCCCAGGGGGGGAACACTGAAGCTTTCTTT
.	TRBV7-9	.	TRBJ1-1	10	CASSVTEAFF	TGTGCCAGCAGCGTCACTGAAGCTTTCTTT
TRBD2	TRBV7-2	.	TRBJ2-3	19	CASSLGGASGSWGTDTQYF	TGTGCCAGCAGCTTAGGGGGGGCTAGCGGGAGTTGGGGCACAGATACGCAGTATTTT
TRBD1	TRBV7-9	.	TRBJ2-5	15	CASSSRRRGRETQYF	TGTGCCAGCAGCTCCCGGAGAAGGGGGCGTGAGACCCAGTACTTC
.	TRBV18	.	TRBJ2-1	15	CASSPNIAGYNEQFF	TGTGCCAGCTCACCAAACATCGCGGGGTACAATGAGCAGTTCTTC
.	TRBV4-3	.	TRBJ2-7	16	CASSQDRAGPSYEQYF	TGCGCCAGCAGCCAAGATCGCGCGGGACCTTCCTACGAGCAGTACTTC
TRBD1	TRBV6-5	.	TRBJ1-3	13	CATGTGTGNTIYF	TGTGCCACAGGGACAGGGACTGGAAACACCATATATTTT
.	TRBV6-4	once	TRBJ1-2	14	CASSDVPSDYGYTF	TGTGCCAGCAGTGACGTCCCGAGTGACTATGGCTACACCTTC
TRBD2	TRBV11-1	.	TRBJ2-7	15	CASSLLGTSAEEQYF	TGTGCCAGCAGCTTATTGGGGACTAGCGCTGAGGAGCAGTACTTC
.	TRBV5-4	.	TRBJ1-1	16	CASSLAGRGSNTEAFF	TGTGCCAGCAGCTTGGCCGGGAGGGGGTCGAACACTGAAGCTTTCTTT
TRBD1	TRBV11-2	.	TRBJ1-1	14	CASSMHRGNTEAFF	TGTGCCAGCAGCATGCACAGGGGTAACACTGAAGCTTTCTTT
.	TRBV4-2	.	TRBJ2-6	16	CASSQEGGSGANVLTF	TGTGCCAGCAGCCAAGAGGGGGGCTCTGGGGCCAACGTCCTGACTTTC
.	TRBV30	.	TRBJ1-2	11	CAWLRLYGYTF	TGTGCCTGGTTACGACTCTATGGCTACACCTTC
.	TRBV5-1	.	TRBJ2-5	20	CASSLSGTRKAFSVQETQYF	TGCGCCAGCAGCTTATCCGGGACCCGAAAGGCTTTCTCGGTCCAAGAGACCCAGTACTTC
.	TRBV11-3	.	TRBJ2-7	15	CASSARDGASYEQYF	TGTGCCAGCAGCGCCCGGGACGGCGCCTCCTACGAGCAGTACTTC
.	TRBV28	.	TRBJ2-7	15	CASRGRDDWSYEQYF	TGTGCCAGCAGAGGCCGCGACGATTGGTCCTACGAGCAGTACTTC
.	TRBV28	.	TRBJ1-5	13	CASSNRPNQPQHF	TGTGCCAGCAGTAATCGACCCAATCAGCCCCAGCATTTT
.	TRBV9	.	TRBJ2-3	13	CASSVEMTDTQYF	TGTGCCAGCAGCGTAGAAATGACAGATACGCAGTATTTT
.	TRBV7-9	.	TRBJ2-7	15	CASSEGEGQTYEQYF	TGTGCCAGCAGCGAGGGGGAGGGCCAAACCTACGAGCAGTACTTC
.	TRBV4-1	.	TRBJ2-7	17	CASSQDPRPGDGYEQYF	TGCGCCAGCAGCCAAGATCCTCGCCCGGGAGACGGCTACGAGCAGTACTTC
TRBD1	TRBV30	.	TRBJ1-3	12	CAWSALRTGVYF	TGTGCCTGGAGTGCCCTCCGGACAGGGGTGTATTTT
.	TRBV9	.	TRBJ2-7	13	CASSGLQGGEQYF	TGTGCCAGCAGCGGTCTACAGGGTGGGGAGCAGTACTTC
.	TRBV5-6	.	TRBJ1-5	15	CASSGWGGANQPQHF	TGTGCCAGCAGCGGTTGGGGGGGCGCGAATCAGCCCCAGCATTTT